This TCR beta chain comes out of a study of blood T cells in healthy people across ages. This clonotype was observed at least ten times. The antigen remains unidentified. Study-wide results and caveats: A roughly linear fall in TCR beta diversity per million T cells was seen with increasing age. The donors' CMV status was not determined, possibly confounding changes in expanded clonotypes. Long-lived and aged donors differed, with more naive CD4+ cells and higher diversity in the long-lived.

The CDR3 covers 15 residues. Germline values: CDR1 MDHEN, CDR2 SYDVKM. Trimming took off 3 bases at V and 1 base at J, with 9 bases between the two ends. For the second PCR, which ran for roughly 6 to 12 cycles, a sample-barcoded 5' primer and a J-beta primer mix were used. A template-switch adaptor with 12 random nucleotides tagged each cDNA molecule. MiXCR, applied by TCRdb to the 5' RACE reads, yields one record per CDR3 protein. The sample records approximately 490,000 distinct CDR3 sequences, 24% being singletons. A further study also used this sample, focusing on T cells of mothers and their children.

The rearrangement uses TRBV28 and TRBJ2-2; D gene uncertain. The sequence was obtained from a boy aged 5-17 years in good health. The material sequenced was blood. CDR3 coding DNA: TGTGCCAGCAGTTTCGAGACGGAGAACACCGGGGAGCTGTTTTTT. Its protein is CASSFETENTGELFF.